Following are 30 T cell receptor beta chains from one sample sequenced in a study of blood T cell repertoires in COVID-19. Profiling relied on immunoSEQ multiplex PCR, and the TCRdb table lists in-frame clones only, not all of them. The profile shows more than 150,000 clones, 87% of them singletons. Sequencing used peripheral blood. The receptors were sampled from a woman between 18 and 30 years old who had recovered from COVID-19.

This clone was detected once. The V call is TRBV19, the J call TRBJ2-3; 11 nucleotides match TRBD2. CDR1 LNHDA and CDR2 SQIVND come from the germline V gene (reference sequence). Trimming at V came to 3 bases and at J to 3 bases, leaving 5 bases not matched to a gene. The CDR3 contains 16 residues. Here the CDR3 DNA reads TGTGCCAGTAGTATGGGGCTAGCGGGAGGAACAGATACGCAGTATTTT. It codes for CASSMGLAGGTDTQYF.

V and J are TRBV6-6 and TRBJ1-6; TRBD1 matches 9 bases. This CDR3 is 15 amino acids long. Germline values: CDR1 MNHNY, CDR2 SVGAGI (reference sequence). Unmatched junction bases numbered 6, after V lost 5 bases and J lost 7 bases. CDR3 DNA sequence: TGTGCCAGCAGTCTACGGGACAGGGAAAATTCACCCCTCCACTTT. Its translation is CASSLRDRENSPLHF.

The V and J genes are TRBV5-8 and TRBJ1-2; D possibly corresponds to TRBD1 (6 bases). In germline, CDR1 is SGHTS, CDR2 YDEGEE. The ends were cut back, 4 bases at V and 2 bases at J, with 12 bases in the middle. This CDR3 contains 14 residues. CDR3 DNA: TGTGCCAGCAGCCCCGAGGGGGGGAACTATGGCTACACCTTC. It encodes CASSPEGGNYGYTF.

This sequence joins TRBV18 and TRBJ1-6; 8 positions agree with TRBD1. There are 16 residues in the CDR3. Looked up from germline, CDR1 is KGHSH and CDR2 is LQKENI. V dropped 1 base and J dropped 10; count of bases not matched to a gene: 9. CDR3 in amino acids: CASSPRGGGQGSPLHF. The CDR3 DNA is TGTGCCAGCTCACCACGGGGGGGCGGACAGGGATCACCCCTCCACTTT.

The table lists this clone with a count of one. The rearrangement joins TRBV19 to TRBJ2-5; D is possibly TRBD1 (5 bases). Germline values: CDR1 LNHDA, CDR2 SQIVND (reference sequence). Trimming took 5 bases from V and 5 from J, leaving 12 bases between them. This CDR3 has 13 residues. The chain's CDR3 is CASSSGSVETQYF. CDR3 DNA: TGTGCCAGTAGTTCAGGGTCGGTGGAGACCCAGTACTTC.

CDR3 loop: CASNTPGGEAFF. The CDR3 nucleotides read TGTGCCAGCAATACGCCGGGGGGTGAAGCTTTCTTT. The chain combines TRBV2 with TRBJ1-1, with D perhaps TRBD1 (5 bases). Trimming took 7 bases from V and 7 from J, leaving 13 bases between them. This CDR3 contains 12 residues. Germline CDR1 is SNHLY and CDR2 is FYNNEI. Based on the CDR3 plus reference TRBV2 and TRBJ1-1, the full variable domain is EPEVTQTPSHQVTQMGQEVILRCVPISNHLYFYWYRQILGQKVEFLVSFYNNEISEKSEIFDDQFSVERPDGSNFTLKIRSTKLEDSAMYFCASNTPGGEAFFGQGTRLTVV.

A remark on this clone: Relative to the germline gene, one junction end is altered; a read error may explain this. The CDR3 loop is CASSLMGAENAGELFF. As DNA, the CDR3 is TGTGCCAGCAGCTTAATGGGCGCCGAGAACGCCGGGGAGCTGTTTTTT. The chain links TRBV7-3 to TRBJ2-2; unclear D gene. This CDR3 is built from 16 residues. Germline-derived CDR1 and CDR2 are SGHTA and FQGTGA. The entire variable domain, with the rest obtained from reference TRBV7-3 and TRBJ2-2, is as follows: GAGVSQTPSNKVTEKGKYVELRCDPISGHTALYWYRQSLGQGPEFLIYFQGTGAADDSGLPNDRFFAVRPEGSVSTLKIQRTERGDSAVYLCASSLMGAENAGELFFGEGSRLTVL.

The CDR3 here is CASTLQYQAFF. The CDR3 DNA reads TGTGCCAGCACCTTGCAGTATCAGGCTTTCTTT. V usage is TRBV7-2 and J usage is TRBJ1-1; no clear D gene. The CDR3 has 11 residues. CDR1 and CDR2 (germline): SGHTA, FQGNSA. V lost 7 bases, J lost 11 bases, and 14 bases lay in between.

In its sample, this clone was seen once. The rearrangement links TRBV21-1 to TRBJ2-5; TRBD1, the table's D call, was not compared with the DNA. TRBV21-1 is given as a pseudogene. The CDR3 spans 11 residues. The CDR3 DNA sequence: TGTGCCGGCCCACAGGGGGGGACCCAGTACTTC. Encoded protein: CAGPQGGTQYF.

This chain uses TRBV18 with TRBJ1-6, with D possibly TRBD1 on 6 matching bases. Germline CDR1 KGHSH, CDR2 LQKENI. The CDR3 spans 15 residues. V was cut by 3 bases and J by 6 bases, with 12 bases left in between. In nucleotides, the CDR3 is TGTGCCAGCTCACCGACTCAGGGGTCTAATTCACCCCTCCACTTT. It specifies CASSPTQGSNSPLHF.

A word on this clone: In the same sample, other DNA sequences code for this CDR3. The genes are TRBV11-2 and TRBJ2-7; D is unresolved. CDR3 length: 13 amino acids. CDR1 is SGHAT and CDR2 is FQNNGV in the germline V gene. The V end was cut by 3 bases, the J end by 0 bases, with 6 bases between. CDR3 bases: TGTGCCAGCAGCTTTGGCAGCTCCTACGAGCAGTACTTC. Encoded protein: CASSFGSSYEQYF.

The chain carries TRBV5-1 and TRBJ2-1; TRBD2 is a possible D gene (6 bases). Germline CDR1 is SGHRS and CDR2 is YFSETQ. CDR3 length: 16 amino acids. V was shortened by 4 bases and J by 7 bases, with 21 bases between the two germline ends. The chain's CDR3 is CASSPETGTPLNEQFF. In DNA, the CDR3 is TGCGCCAGCAGCCCGGAAACCGGGACTCCCTTGAATGAGCAGTTCTTC.

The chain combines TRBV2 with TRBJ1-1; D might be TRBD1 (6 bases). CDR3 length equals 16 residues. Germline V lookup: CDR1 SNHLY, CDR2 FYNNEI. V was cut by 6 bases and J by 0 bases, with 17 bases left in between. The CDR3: CASRSPRGGMNTEAFF. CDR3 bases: TGTGCCAGCAGATCCCCTAGGGGGGGGATGAACACTGAAGCTTTCTTT. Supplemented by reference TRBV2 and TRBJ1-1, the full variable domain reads EPEVTQTPSHQVTQMGQEVILRCVPISNHLYFYWYRQILGQKVEFLVSFYNNEISEKSEIFDDQFSVERPDGSNFTLKIRSTKLEDSAMYFCASRSPRGGMNTEAFFGQGTRLTVV.

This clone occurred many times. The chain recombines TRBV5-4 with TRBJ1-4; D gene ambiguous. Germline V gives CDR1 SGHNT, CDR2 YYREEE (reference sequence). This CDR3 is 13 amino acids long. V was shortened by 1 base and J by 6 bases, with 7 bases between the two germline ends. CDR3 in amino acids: CASSLSGYEKLFF. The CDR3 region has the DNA TGTGCCAGCAGCTTGTCGGGGTATGAAAAACTGTTTTTT.

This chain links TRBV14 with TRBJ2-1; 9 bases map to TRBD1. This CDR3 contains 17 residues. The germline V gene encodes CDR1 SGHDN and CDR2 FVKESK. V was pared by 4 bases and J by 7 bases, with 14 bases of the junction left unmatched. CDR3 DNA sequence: TGTGCCAGCAGCCCAAGATGGTTGGGACAGGGCAAGAATGAGCAGTTCTTC. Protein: CASSPRWLGQGKNEQFF.

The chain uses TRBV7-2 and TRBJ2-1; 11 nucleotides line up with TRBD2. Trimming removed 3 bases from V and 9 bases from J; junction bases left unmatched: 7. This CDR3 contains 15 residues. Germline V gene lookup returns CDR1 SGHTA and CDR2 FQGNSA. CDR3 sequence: CASSLTSGIGGEQFF. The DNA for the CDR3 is TGTGCCAGCAGCTTGACTAGCGGGATAGGGGGTGAGCAGTTCTTC.

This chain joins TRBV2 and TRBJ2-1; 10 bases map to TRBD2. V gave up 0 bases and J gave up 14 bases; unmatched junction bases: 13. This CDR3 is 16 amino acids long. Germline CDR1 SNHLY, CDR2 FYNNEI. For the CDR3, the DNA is TGTGCCAGCAGTGAAGCGCTTCGGGCTAGCGGGAGCCCAAAGTTCTTC. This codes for CASSEALRASGSPKFF.

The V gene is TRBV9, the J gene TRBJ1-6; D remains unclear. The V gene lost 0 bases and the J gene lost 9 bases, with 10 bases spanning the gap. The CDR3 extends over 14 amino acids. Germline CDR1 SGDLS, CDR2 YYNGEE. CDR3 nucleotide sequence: TGTGCCAGCAGCGTAGATGGAGGGCTTTCACCCCTCCACTTT. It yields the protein CASSVDGGLSPLHF.

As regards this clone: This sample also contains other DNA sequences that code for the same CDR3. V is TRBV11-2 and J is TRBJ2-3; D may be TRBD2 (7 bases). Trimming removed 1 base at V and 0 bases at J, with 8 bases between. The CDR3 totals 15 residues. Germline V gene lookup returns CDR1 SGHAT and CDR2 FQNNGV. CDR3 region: CASSLAGGSTDTQYF. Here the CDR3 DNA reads TGTGCCAGCAGCTTAGCGGGGGGCAGCACAGATACGCAGTATTTT.

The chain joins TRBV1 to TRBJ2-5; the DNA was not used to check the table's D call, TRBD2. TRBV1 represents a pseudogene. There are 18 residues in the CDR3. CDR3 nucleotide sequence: TGCACCAGCAGCCAAGATGGGAGGGTAGCGGGACGGGAAGAGACCCAGTACTTC. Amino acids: CTSSQDGRVAGREETQYF.

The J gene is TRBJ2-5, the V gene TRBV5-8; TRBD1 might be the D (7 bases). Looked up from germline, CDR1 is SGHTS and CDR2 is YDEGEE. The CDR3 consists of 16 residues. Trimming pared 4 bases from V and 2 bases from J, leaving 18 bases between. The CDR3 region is CASSGGGTALQETQYF. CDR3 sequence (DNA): TGTGCCAGCAGCGGAGGAGGGACAGCCTTACAAGAGACCCAGTACTTC. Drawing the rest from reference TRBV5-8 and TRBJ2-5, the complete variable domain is EAGVTQSPTHLIKTRGQQATLRCSPISGHTSVYWYQQALGLGLQFLLWYDEGEERNRGNFPPRFSGRQFPNYSSELNVNALELEDSALYLCASSGGGTALQETQYFGPGTRLLVL.

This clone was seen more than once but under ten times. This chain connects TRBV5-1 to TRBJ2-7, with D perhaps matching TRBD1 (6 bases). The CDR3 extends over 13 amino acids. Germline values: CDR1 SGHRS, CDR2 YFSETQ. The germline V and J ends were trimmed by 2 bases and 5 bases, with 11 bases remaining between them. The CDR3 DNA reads TGCGCCAGCAGCTTCACAGGGTCCCACGAGCAGTACGTC. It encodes CASSFTGSHEQYV.

The CDR3 nucleotides are TGTGCCAGTAGTCCTAGCGGTTTCTCCAAAAACATTCAGTACTTC. It is translated as CASSPSGFSKNIQYF. The rearrangement uses TRBV19 and TRBJ2-4, with 7 positions matching TRBD2. Germline CDR1 and CDR2: LNHDA and SQIVND (reference sequence). V was clipped by 5 bases and J by 2 bases; unmatched bases: 6. This CDR3 region has 15 residues.

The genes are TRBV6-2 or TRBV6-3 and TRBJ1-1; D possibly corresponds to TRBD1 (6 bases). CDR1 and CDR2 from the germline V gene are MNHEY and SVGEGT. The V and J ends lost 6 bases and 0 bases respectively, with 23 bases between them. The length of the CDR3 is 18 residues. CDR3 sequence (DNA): TGTGCCAGCAGCGTCCGGGACATTTTCCTCCTCATGAACACTGAAGCTTTCTTT. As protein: CASSVRDIFLLMNTEAFF.

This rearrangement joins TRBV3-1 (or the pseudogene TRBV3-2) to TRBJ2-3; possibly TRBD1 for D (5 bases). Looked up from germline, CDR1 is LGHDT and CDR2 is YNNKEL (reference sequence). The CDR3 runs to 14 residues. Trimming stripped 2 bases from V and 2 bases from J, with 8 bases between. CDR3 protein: CASSQFGHTDTQYF. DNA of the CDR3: TGTGCCAGCAGCCAATTCGGACACACAGATACGCAGTATTTT.

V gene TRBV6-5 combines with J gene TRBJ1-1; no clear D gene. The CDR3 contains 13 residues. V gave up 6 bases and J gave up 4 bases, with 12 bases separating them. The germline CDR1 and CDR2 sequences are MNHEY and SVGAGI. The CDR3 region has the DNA TGTGCCAGCAGCCCCGCGGGCGGCACTGAAGCTTTCTTT. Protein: CASSPAGGTEAFF.

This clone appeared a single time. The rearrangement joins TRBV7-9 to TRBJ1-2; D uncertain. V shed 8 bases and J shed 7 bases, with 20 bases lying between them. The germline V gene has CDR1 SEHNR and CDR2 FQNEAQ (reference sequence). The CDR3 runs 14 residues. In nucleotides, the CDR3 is TGTGCCAGCTTAACCGAAGGAGGTGTTAGTGGCTACACCTTC. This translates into CASLTEGGVSGYTF.

The CDR3 nucleotides read TGTGCCAGCAGAATAACCCCCCCCGGACAGGGAAGCCCTAATGAAAAACTGTTTTTT. Residues: CASRITPPGQGSPNEKLFF. The V gene is TRBV11-3, the J gene TRBJ1-4; 8 bases map to TRBD1. J gave up 3 bases and V 6 bases, and 18 bases lay outside the gene matches. Germline assignment: CDR1 SGHNT and CDR2 YENEEA. This CDR3 is built from 19 residues.

CDR3 DNA: TGTGCCAGCAGCCAGCTACAGGGGGCCGGGGAGCTGTTTTTT. As protein: CASSQLQGAGELFF. The chain links TRBV3-1 (or the pseudogene TRBV3-2) to TRBJ2-2; 8 bases align to TRBD1. Germline lookup yields CDR1 LGHDT and CDR2 YNNKEL (reference sequence). The trim removed 3 bases at V and 6 bases at J, leaving 3 bases unmatched. The CDR3 is 14 amino acids.

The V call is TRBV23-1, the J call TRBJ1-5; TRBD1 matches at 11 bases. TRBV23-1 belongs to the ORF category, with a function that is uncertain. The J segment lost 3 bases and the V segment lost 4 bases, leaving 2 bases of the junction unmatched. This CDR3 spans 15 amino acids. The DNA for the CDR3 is TGCGCCAGCAGTCGGGGACAGGGGGTCAATCAGCCCCAGCATTTT. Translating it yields CASSRGQGVNQPQHF.